This record concerns one T cell receptor beta chain sequence. Its specific antigen is unknown. No per-base quality is available; no much larger clone lies one base away. CDR1 and CDR2 are read off the germline V gene as SQVTM and ANQGSEA. The germline ends are 9 bases apart after V is trimmed by 2 bases and J by 4 bases. The CDR3 holds 13 amino acids from the cysteine to the phenylalanine. Only the CDR3 DNA is retained, 39 bases long and in frame from the first base. Libraries were built with the immunoSEQ multiplex PCR assay. The multiplex PCR relied on a mix of 60 forward primers for TCR Vbeta segments and 13 reverse primers for TCR Jbeta segments. Amplification of the CDR3 region of rearranged TCR beta genes was performed with a multiplex PCR assay on genomic DNA. The Illumina HiSeq System was used to sequence the amplified TCR beta libraries as 87-base-pair reads. Under the source paper's analysis protocol: A later analysis counted about 80 million unique TCR beta chains across the 666 repertoires, and about 10 million of these chains were shared by at least two donors. Raw reads were error-corrected and collapsed into unique sequences by a nearest-neighbor algorithm in which closely related sequences were merged to remove PCR and sequencing errors. V, D and J gene segments were assigned by aligning CDR3 sequences to IMGT reference sequences. For a sequence to be retained, a match of at least six nucleotides was required to both a V gene segment and a J gene segment. A rearrangement was called productive if the CDR3 had no stop codons and remained in frame with V and J, and every other rearrangement was called non-productive. CDR3 was defined by IMGT convention, running from the second conserved V-encoded cysteine to the conserved J-encoded phenylalanine. In an earlier analysis of 550 to 650 of the donors, sequences lacking an unambiguous match to a single V gene segment were excluded. An earlier analysis of some 500 of the donors classified V segments as functional when productive rearrangements were above 56.7% and as segregating when the standard deviation between donors was above 5%. A statistical classification framework was built to diagnose cytomegalovirus status from the catalog of TCR beta chain sequences. A later analysis assigned V and J genes by comparing TCR nucleotide sequences with IMGT/GENE-DB human TR gene sequences. A later analysis assigned CDR3 sequences and most-parsimonious VDJ recombination scenarios with the TCRdist pipeline. A later analysis defined each TCR beta chain by its CDR3 amino acid sequence plus V-gene family, and excluded reads lacking a unique V-gene family. A later analysis removed 500 to 650 highly shared, low-generation-probability nucleotide sequences to deal with suspected cross-contamination and a sequencing artifact. For each public chain, a later analysis derived a clonal expansion index from normalized ranks of inferred template counts within each repertoire. A later analysis computed generation probabilities with a VDJ recombination model fitted to out-of-frame rearrangements, and checked the results against IGoR. In a later analysis, hypergeometric tests were used to score TCR-TCR, TCR-HLA and TCR-CMV co-occurrence, with a repertoire-size bias correction applied to TCR pairs. In a later analysis, false discovery rates were estimated by permuting HLA or CMV assignments 20 times. In a later analysis, co-occurring TCRs were grouped with DBSCAN, and TCRdist sequence similarity was added when clustering was performed within HLA-allele-positive subsets. For co-occurrence clustering, repertoires with fewer than 30,000 or more than 120,000 public chains were excluded, along with four to six repertoires with anomalous nucleotide sharing. Not all clones reach the TCRdb copy of this immuneACCESS table, which keeps in-frame sequences only. Checked studies attribute under half of the gap to unresolved V genes and leave the rest unexplained. V and J calls plus clone size are reproduced from that table; the DNA served to infer D and trimming. The sample records hundreds of thousands of clones, more than 85% of which are singletons. The top ten clones comprise approximately 1% of the sample.

This specimen comes from a study of cytomegalovirus exposure and HLA in healthy donors (dated by TCRdb to about 2017). Regarding the research as a whole: An earlier analysis of approximately 550 of the donors reported approximately 270 Gb of sequence data and roughly 110 million unique TCR beta sequences from roughly 200 million T cells. Approximately 300 gigabases of sequencing data and around 80 million unique TCR sequences made up an early release that covered nearly 650 HLA-typed donors. The genetic ancestry cluster associated with self-reported Caucasian donors included 81% of the roughly 400 genotyped donors. The study was designed to test whether signatures of past pathogen exposure could be identified by cataloging public T cell receptors. The study profiled the T cell repertoires of about 720 subjects by immunosequencing and related them to cytomegalovirus serostatus. In addition to the first cohort of several hundred subjects, a separate validation cohort of approximately 110 different subjects was used. To predict cytomegalovirus infection status, the study combined high-throughput TCR immunosequencing, statistical association of individual TCRs with disease status, and machine learning. A later analysis re-examined previously published TCR beta repertoires from over 500 donors and added high-resolution HLA genotyping to investigate patterns of TCR occurrence. In the later analysis, no new phenotypic data were used to find candidate immune exposures; instead, reliance was placed on TCR beta sequences and their occurrence across donors. An earlier analysis of roughly 580 of the donors used high-throughput TCR beta sequencing to judge whether each TCR beta V gene segment behaved as functional or pseudogenic. Donor age, sex, ethnicity and CMV serostatus were compiled together with the repertoire data. A later genetic analysis took genome-wide SNP genotypes for about 55% of the 666 donors and used that subset as a discovery cohort. Every discovery cohort repertoire had been produced on one sequencing platform. Both class I and class II loci were covered by HLA typing, at four-digit resolution. The number of donors typed differed by locus, with roughly 629-640 for A, B, C, DRB1 and DQB1, roughly 520 for DQA1, 600 to 610 for DPA1, and around 460 for DPB1. Five DR-DQ haplotypes were treated as single units for association and clustering because of strong linkage in the cohort. On average, around 240,000 unique TCR beta nucleotide sequences were sequenced per donor among roughly 430 genotyped donors of the cohort, with 15% to 20% of those sequences being non-productive.

The cohort consisted of 650 to 850 healthy bone marrow donors. Cohort members were all nominally healthy when sampled, although unrecorded immune exposures were likely present. The donor tested CMV seronegative and was one of the 352 seronegative cohort members. A peripheral blood sample was provided by each donor, and peripheral blood mononuclear cells were used for TCR beta sequencing. Genomic DNA extraction from the blood cell samples was performed with the Qiagen DNeasy Blood Extraction Kit. Study-level results and caveats: In a later genetic analysis, a missense DCLRE1C variant was associated with V-gene and J-gene trimming of TCR beta chains, and the association was replicated in an independent cohort. The study listed 150 to 200 TCR beta chains as associated with cytomegalovirus. Sequencing depth was assumed to be roughly uniform across donors in the presence/absence analyses, though that assumption may not hold. When HLA alleles, especially DR and DQ, strongly co-occurred, TCR associations were difficult to assign to individual alleles. Because HLA typing was unavailable for some donors at each locus, only the typed subset was used in association tests. A further reported finding was that TCR beta sequences accurately predicted the HLA-A and HLA-B alleles for most subjects in the first cohort. The classifier was reported to diagnose cytomegalovirus status with high specificity and sensitivity in both the original and validation cohorts. In a later analysis, the rate of TCR association differed among HLA loci, with DRB1 alleles having the most associated TCRs and HLA-C alleles having the fewest. In a later analysis, several top co-occurrence clusters were reported to appear linked to parvovirus B19, influenza, CMV and Epstein-Barr virus. A cluster of highly shared sequence variants was judged likely to be a technical artifact of the sequencing pipeline. The only immune exposure information available for the cohort was CMV serostatus. Approximately 16 rarely observed V segments, including chromosome 9 orphons, were excluded from the earlier analysis of almost 600 of the donors because counts were too low. Compared with equally common non-associated chains, HLA-associated TCR beta chains in a later analysis were more clonally expanded and had lower generation probabilities. While some public TCRs were present in many individuals, most TCR sequences turned up only very rarely across donors. According to a later analysis, most CMV-associated TCR beta chains appeared to be HLA-restricted, and the HLA associations seemed to be driven largely by CMV exposure. In vitro tests confirmed that a few of the cytomegalovirus-associated TCR beta chains recognize cytomegalovirus antigens. At a false discovery rate of 0.05, a later analysis linked 16,951 TCR beta sequences to specific HLA alleles. According to the authors, the approach could potentially be generalized to other disease states and immunological phenotypes. The 87-base-pair reads could not distinguish some IMGT-functional V segments, including TRBV6-2 and TRBV6-3, so those segments were excluded. Correlated functional status among segregating V segments might be attributable to linkage disequilibrium, but an unknown experimental factor could not be ruled out. According to a later genetic analysis, donors in an Asian-associated ancestry cluster had fewer N-insertions in productive TCRs than the roughly 660-donor mean. In this cohort, only TCR beta chains were sequenced, and detectable features were limited by the absence of alpha or paired-chain data. In an earlier analysis of under 600 of the donors, most TCR beta V segments were observed in productive rearrangements about 90% or about 30% of the time, broadly matching IMGT annotations.

The chain uses TRBV29-1 and TRBJ2-1; a tentative D call is TRBD2 (5 bases match). The source is a woman under 30 in good health and CMV-seronegative. Sequencing was performed on PBMCs. The CDR3 reads CSVERERYNEQFF. The DNA sequence is given as TGCAGCGTTGAAAGAGAGCGGTACAATGAGCAGTTCTTC.